This TCR beta chain originates from a study of cytomegalovirus exposure and HLA in healthy donors (dated by TCRdb to between 2016 and 2019). Concerning the study at large: An earlier analysis of roughly 500 of the donors reported 276 Gb of sequence data and 117 million unique TCR beta sequences obtained from around 180 million T cells. Along with the approximately 650-subject first cohort, a separate validation cohort of about 110 different subjects was used. The study used immunosequencing to profile the T cell repertoires of approximately 640 subjects and linked those repertoires to cytomegalovirus serostatus. An earlier analysis of a few hundred of the donors applied high-throughput TCR beta sequencing to assess whether each TCR beta V gene segment acted as functional or pseudogenic. About 280 gigabases of sequencing data and 75 million to 85 million unique TCR sequences made up an early release that covered fewer than 650 HLA-typed donors. The study aimed to test whether cataloging public T cell receptors could reveal signatures of past pathogen exposure. To predict cytomegalovirus infection status, the study combined high-throughput TCR immunosequencing, statistical association of individual TCRs with disease status, and machine learning. The number of typed donors differed by locus: 629-630 for A, B, C, DRB1 and DQB1; approximately 520 for DQA1; around 610 for DPA1; and around 470 for DPB1. All discovery cohort repertoires had been generated on a single sequencing platform. Alongside the repertoire data, information on donor age, sex, ethnicity and CMV serostatus was compiled. Four to six DR-DQ haplotypes were handled as single units for association and clustering, since linkage in the cohort was strong. Genome-wide SNP genotypes for about 65% of the 666 donors were used in a later genetic analysis, which treated that subset as a discovery cohort. The later analysis used no new phenotypic data to find candidate immune exposures, relying instead on TCR beta sequences and their occurrence across donors. The genetic ancestry cluster associated with self-reported Caucasian donors included 70% to 85% of the approximately 430 genotyped donors. In a later analysis, previously published TCR beta repertoires from several hundred donors were re-analyzed and high-resolution HLA genotyping was added so that TCR occurrence patterns could be studied. HLA typing included class I and class II loci at four-digit resolution. Among some 410 genotyped donors of the cohort, an average of around 250,000 unique TCR beta nucleotide sequences was sequenced per donor, of which about 19% were non-productive.

Library preparation employed the immunoSEQ multiplex PCR assay. For the multiplex PCR, a mixture combining 60 forward primers for TCR Vbeta segments and 13 reverse primers for TCR Jbeta segments was used. A multiplex PCR assay on genomic DNA amplified the CDR3 region of rearranged TCR beta genes. The amplified TCR beta libraries were sequenced on the Illumina HiSeq System as 87-base-pair reads. In the original analysis: A later analysis counted about 76 million unique TCR beta chains across the 700 or so repertoires, and some 11 million of these chains were shared by at least two donors. To remove PCR and sequencing errors, raw reads were error-corrected and collapsed into unique sequences using a nearest-neighbor algorithm that merged closely related sequences. Alignment of CDR3 sequences to IMGT reference sequences was used to assign V, D and J gene segments. For a sequence to be retained, at least a six-nucleotide match to both a V gene segment and a J gene segment was required. Rearrangements were classified as productive when the CDR3 lacked stop codons and remained in frame with V and J, and all other rearrangements were classified as non-productive. CDR3 was defined by IMGT convention, running from the second conserved V-encoded cysteine to the conserved J-encoded phenylalanine. In an earlier analysis of around 540 of the donors, sequences lacking an unambiguous match to a single V gene segment were excluded. In an earlier analysis of around 600 of the donors, V segments were called functional above 56.7% productive rearrangements and were called segregating when the between-donor standard deviation exceeded 5%. A statistical classification framework was built to diagnose cytomegalovirus status from the catalog of TCR beta chain sequences. V and J gene assignment, in a later analysis, came from comparing TCR nucleotide sequences with IMGT/GENE-DB human TR gene sequences. A later analysis assigned CDR3 sequences and most-parsimonious VDJ recombination scenarios with the TCRdist pipeline. A later analysis defined each TCR beta chain by its CDR3 amino acid sequence plus V-gene family, and excluded reads lacking a unique V-gene family. As a way to deal with suspected cross-contamination and a sequencing artifact, a later analysis dropped hundreds of nucleotide sequences that were highly shared and had low generation probability. In a later analysis, a clonal expansion index for each public chain was calculated from normalized within-repertoire ranks of inferred template counts. In a later analysis, generation probabilities were computed using a VDJ recombination model fitted to out-of-frame rearrangements, and the results were checked against IGoR. Hypergeometric tests were used in a later analysis to score TCR-TCR, TCR-HLA and TCR-CMV co-occurrence, with a repertoire-size bias correction applied to the TCR pairs. A later analysis estimated false discovery rates by permuting HLA or CMV assignments 20 times. In a later analysis, co-occurring TCRs were grouped with DBSCAN, and TCRdist sequence similarity was added when clustering was performed within HLA-allele-positive subsets. Co-occurrence clustering excluded repertoires with fewer than 30,000 or more than 120,000 public chains, plus five with anomalous nucleotide sharing. TCRdb carries this immuneACCESS record with in-frame sequences only. Its versions omit some clonotypes, under half of them owing to an unresolved V gene in the studies checked, with the rest unexplained. Clone size and V and J calls were adopted from that table, with D and trimming inferred from the DNA. The sample yields about 170,000 clones; approximately 75% were counted once. The ten largest account for about 2.1% of the sample.

The cohort comprised 666 healthy bone marrow donors. Cohort members were all nominally healthy when sampled, although unrecorded immune exposures were likely present. The donor tested CMV seronegative and was one of the 352 seronegative cohort members. A peripheral blood sample was collected from each donor, and TCR beta sequencing was performed on peripheral blood mononuclear cells. Genomic DNA extraction from the blood cell samples was performed with the Qiagen DNeasy Blood Extraction Kit. At the junction V is shortened by 3 bases and J by 7 bases, with 16 bases in between. The CDR3 spans 14 residues, from the cysteine through the phenylalanine. CDR3 DNA is the only sequence kept; it has 42 bases, read in frame from the first base. CDR1 and CDR2, looked up from the germline V gene, are SQVTM and ANQGSEA. Study-wide findings and limitations: Most TCR sequences were seen in very few donors, while some public TCRs were found in many individuals. In an earlier analysis of around 600 of the donors, most TCR beta V segments appeared in productive rearrangements about 90% or about 30% of the time, broadly matching IMGT annotations. It was suggested by the authors that the approach could potentially be generalized to other disease states and immunological phenotypes. In a later analysis, HLA-associated TCR beta chains were found to be more clonally expanded and to have lower generation probabilities than equally common non-associated chains. Most CMV-associated TCR beta chains appeared to be HLA-restricted in a later analysis, and the HLA associations seemed to be driven largely by CMV exposure. The only immune exposure information available for the cohort was CMV serostatus. Sequencing depth was assumed to be roughly uniform across donors in the presence/absence analyses, though that assumption may not hold. Compared with the roughly 720-donor mean, donors in an Asian-associated ancestry cluster had fewer N-insertions in productive TCRs, according to a later genetic analysis. At a false discovery rate of 0.05, a later analysis linked 16,000 or so TCR beta sequences to specific HLA alleles. This cohort had only TCR beta chains sequenced, and the lack of alpha or paired-chain data limited which features could be detected. In a later analysis, several top co-occurrence clusters were reported to appear linked to parvovirus B19, influenza, CMV and Epstein-Barr virus. A total of 150 to 200 TCR beta chains were listed by the study as associated with cytomegalovirus. In vitro tests confirmed that three of the cytomegalovirus-associated TCR beta chains recognize cytomegalovirus antigens. According to a later analysis, TCR association rates differed among HLA loci, with DRB1 alleles showing the most associated TCRs and HLA-C alleles showing the fewest. Because some donors lacked HLA typing at each locus, the association tests relied only on the typed subset. Some IMGT-functional V segments, including TRBV6-2 and TRBV6-3, could not be told apart with the 87-base-pair reads, so those segments were excluded. When HLA alleles, especially DR and DQ, strongly co-occurred, TCR associations were difficult to assign to individual alleles. In a later genetic analysis, a missense DCLRE1C variant was associated with V-gene and J-gene trimming of TCR beta chains, and the association was replicated in an independent cohort. Correlated functional status among segregating V segments might reflect linkage disequilibrium, but an unknown experimental factor could not be ruled out. A cluster of highly shared sequence variants was judged likely to represent a technical artifact of the sequencing pipeline. A further reported finding was that TCR beta sequences accurately predicted the HLA-A and HLA-B alleles for most subjects in the first cohort. The earlier analysis of 587 of the donors excluded some 15 rarely observed V segments, including chromosome 9 orphons, because counts were too low. The classifier was reported to diagnose cytomegalovirus status with high specificity and sensitivity in both the original cohort and the validation cohort.

A word on this clone: Its antigen is still unknown. Nothing much larger sits one base from this clone, and base qualities are not available.

Sample: PBMCs. The sequence was collected from a young woman in good health and CMV-seronegative. The sequence joins TRBV29-1 to TRBJ2-1; a tentative D call is TRBD1 (6 bases match). The nucleotide sequence is TGCAGCGTTGATTTGTGGGACAAATTTAATGAGCAGTTCTTC. This translates into CSVDLWDKFNEQFF.